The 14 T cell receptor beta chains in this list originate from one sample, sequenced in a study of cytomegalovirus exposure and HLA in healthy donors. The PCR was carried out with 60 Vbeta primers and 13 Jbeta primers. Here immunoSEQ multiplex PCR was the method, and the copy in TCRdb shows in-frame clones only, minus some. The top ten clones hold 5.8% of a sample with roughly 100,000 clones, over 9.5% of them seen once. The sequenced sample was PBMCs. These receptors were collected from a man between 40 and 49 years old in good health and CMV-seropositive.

The CDR3 loop is CASSVTGGLYTGELFF. In DNA, the CDR3 is TGTGCCAGCAGTGTGACAGGGGGCTTGTACACCGGGGAGCTGTTTTTT. The chain carries TRBV6-1 and TRBJ2-2; 10 positions match TRBD1. Trimming cost V 4 bases and J 3 bases; bases outside gene matches: 5. The CDR3 runs to 16 residues. Per germline, CDR1 MNHNS and CDR2 SASEGT.

In DNA form, the CDR3 reads TGTGCCAGCAGCGTGACGGGACAGGGATCCAACGAGCAGTACTTC. Translated: CASSVTGQGSNEQYF. The gene calls are TRBV9 and TRBJ2-7; 9 bases align to TRBD1. Losses at the gene ends were 2 bases for V and 5 bases for J; bases not matched to a gene: 8. CDR1 is SGDLS and CDR2 is YYNGEE in the germline V gene. The CDR3 has 15 amino acids. Using reference TRBV9 and TRBJ2-7 for the parts outside the CDR3, the full variable domain is DSGVTQTPKHLITATGQRVTLRCSPRSGDLSVYWYQQSLDQGLQFLIQYYNGEERAKGNILERFSAQQFPDLHSELNLSSLELGDSALYFCASSVTGQGSNEQYFGPGTRLTVT.

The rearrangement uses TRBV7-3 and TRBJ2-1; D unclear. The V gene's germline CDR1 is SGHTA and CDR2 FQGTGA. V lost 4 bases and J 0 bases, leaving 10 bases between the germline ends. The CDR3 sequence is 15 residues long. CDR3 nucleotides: TGTGCCAGCAGCTCTGACTCCAGCTCCTACAATGAGCAGTTCTTC. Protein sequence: CASSSDSSSYNEQFF.

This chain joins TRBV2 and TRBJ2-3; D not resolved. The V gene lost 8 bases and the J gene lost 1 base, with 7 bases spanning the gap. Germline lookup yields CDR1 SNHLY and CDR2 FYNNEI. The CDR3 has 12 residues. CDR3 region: CASSEGTDTQYF. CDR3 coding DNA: TGTGCCAGCTCTGAGGGCACAGATACGCAGTATTTT.

CDR3 sequence: CASSQDPGGPYEQYF. The CDR3 region has the DNA TGTGCCAGCAGCCAAGATCCGGGGGGCCCCTACGAGCAGTACTTC. The chain carries TRBV4-2 and TRBJ2-7; a possible D gene is TRBD2 (7 bases). The CDR3 consists of 15 residues. Trimming cost V 0 bases and J 2 bases, with 11 bases left between them. CDR1 is LGHNA, CDR2 YNFKEQ, per germline.

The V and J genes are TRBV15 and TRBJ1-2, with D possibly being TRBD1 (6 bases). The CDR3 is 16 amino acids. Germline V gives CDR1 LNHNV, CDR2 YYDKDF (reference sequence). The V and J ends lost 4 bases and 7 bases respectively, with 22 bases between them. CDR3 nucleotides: TGTGCCACCAGCACCCACAGGGCCGGTGCTAGCTCTGGCTACACCTTC. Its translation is CATSTHRAGASSGYTF.

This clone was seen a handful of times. Here the CDR3 DNA reads TGTGCCAGCAGCCTCGGGACTAGCGGGAGTACAGATACGCAGTATTTT. Translating gives CASSLGTSGSTDTQYF. The genes are TRBV9 and TRBJ2-3, with TRBD2 matching over 14 bases. The CDR3 loop spans 16 amino acids. Trimming cost V 4 bases and J 3 bases; bases outside gene matches: 4. From germline, CDR1 is SGDLS and CDR2 YYNGEE.

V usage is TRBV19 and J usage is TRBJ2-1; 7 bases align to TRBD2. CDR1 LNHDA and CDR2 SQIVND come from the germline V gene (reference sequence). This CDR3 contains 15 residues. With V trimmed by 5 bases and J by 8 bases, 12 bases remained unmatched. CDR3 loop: CASSVRGTTTDEQFF. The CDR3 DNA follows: TGTGCCAGTAGTGTTCGGGGGACTACTACCGATGAGCAGTTCTTC.

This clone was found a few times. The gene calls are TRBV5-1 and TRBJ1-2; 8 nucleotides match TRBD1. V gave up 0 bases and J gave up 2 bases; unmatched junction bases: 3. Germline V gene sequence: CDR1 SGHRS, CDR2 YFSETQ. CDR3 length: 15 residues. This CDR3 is CASSLGGQANYGYTF. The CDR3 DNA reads TGCGCCAGCAGCTTGGGGGGACAGGCGAACTATGGCTACACCTTC. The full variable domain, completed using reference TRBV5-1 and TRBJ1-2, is KAGVTQTPRYLIKTRGQQVTLSCSPISGHRSVSWYQQTPGQGLQFLFEYFSETQRNKGNFPGRFSGRQFSNSRSEMNVSTLELGDSALYLCASSLGGQANYGYTFGSGTRLTVV.

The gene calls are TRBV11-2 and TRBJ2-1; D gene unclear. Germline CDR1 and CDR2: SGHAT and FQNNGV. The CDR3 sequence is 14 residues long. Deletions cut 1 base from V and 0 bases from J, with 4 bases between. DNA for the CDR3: TGTGCCAGCAGCTTAGTTCTCTCCTACAATGAGCAGTTCTTC. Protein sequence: CASSLVLSYNEQFF.

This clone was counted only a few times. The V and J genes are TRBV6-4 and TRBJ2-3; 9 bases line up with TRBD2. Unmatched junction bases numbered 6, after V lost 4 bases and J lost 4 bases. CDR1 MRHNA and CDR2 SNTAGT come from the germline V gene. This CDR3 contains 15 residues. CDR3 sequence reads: CASSASGRPADTQYF. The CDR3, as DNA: TGTGCCAGCAGTGCCAGCGGGAGGCCAGCAGATACGCAGTATTTT.

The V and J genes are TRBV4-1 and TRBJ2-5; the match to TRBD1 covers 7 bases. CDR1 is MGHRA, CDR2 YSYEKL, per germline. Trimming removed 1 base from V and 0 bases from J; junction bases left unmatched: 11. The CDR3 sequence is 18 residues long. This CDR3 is CASSQAGVNRGYQETQYF. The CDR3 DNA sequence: TGCGCCAGCAGCCAAGCTGGGGTTAACAGGGGTTACCAAGAGACCCAGTACTTC.

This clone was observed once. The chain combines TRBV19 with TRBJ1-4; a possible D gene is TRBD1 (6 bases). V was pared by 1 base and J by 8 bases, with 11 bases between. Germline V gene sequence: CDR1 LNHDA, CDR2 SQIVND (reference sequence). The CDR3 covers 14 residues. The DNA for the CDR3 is TGTGCCAGTAGTATAGCACAGGGATGGGAAAAACTGTTTTTT. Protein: CASSIAQGWEKLFF. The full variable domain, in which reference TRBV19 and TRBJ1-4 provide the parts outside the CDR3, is DGGITQSPKYLFRKEGQNVTLSCEQNLNHDAMYWYRQDPGQGLRLIYYSQIVNDFQKGDIAEGYSVSREKKESFPLTVTSAQKNPTAFYLCASSIAQGWEKLFFGSGTQLSVL.

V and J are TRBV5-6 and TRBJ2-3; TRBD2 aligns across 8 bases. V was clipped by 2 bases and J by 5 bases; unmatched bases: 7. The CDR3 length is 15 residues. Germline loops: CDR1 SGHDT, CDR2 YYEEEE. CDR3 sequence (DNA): TGTGCCAGCAGCTTAGGAGCGGGAGCTGGAGATACGCAGTATTTT. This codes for CASSLGAGAGDTQYF.